The sequence of this TCR beta chain was determined in a study of blood T cell repertoires in COVID-19. The wider study: Sample material is recorded as cDNA or gDNA derived from T cells, B-cell-depleted T cells, or PBMCs.

Generated by immunoSEQ multiplex PCR, the TCRdb table keeps only in-frame clones and is missing some. This sample carries fewer than 200,000 clones, just under 85% of them seen once, and the ten largest clones take around 7.7%. Germline V gene data show CDR1 as MNHEY and CDR2 as SMNVEV (reference sequence). This CDR3 has 13 amino acids. Trimming removed 8 bases from V and 4 bases from J, with 14 bases in between. This chain joins TRBV27 and TRBJ1-1; D perhaps matches TRBD1 (6 bases). This TCR was sampled from a man aged 35 to 55 who had recovered from COVID-19. The material sequenced was peripheral blood. This chain's CDR3 is CASSQGMGTEAFF. In DNA form, the CDR3 reads TGTGCCAGCTCACAGGGTATGGGCACTGAAGCTTTCTTT.